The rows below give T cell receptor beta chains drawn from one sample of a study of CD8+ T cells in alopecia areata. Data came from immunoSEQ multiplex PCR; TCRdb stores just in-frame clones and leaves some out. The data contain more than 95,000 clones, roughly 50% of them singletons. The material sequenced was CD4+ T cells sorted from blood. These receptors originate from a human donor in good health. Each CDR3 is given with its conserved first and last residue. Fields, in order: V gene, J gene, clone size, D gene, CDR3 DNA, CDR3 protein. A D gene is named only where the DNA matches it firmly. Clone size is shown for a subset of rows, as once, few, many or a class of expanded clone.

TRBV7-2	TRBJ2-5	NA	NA	TGTGCCAGCAGCGTCGGTCGAGGTCTGGAGACCCAGTACTTC	CASSVGRGLETQYF
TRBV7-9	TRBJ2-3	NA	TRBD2	TGTGCCAGCAGCTTCCCTAGCGGGGGCACAGATACGCAGTATTTT	CASSFPSGGTDTQYF
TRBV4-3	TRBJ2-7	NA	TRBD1	TGCGCCAGCAGCCAAAGGGCGACCGGGACAGGGATTTACGAGCAGTACTTC	CASSQRATGTGIYEQYF
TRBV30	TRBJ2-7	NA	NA	TGTGCCTTCCATAGGGGATCCGAGCAGTACTTC	CAFHRGSEQYF
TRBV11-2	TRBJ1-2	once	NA	TGTGCCAGCAGAAAAAGGGGGGCTGATGGCTACACCTTC	CASRKRGADGYTF
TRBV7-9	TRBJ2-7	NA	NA	TGTGCCGGTGCTCCGATCTCCTACGAGCAGTACTTC	CAGAPISYEQYF
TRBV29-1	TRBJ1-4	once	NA	TGCAGCGTTGAAACACCGCAATCTGAAAAACTGTTTTTT	CSVETPQSEKLFF
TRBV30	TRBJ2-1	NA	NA	TGTGCCTGGAGTTGGGGGAATCCCTACAATGAGCAGTTCTTC	CAWSWGNPYNEQFF
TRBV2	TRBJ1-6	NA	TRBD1	TGTGCCAGCAGGATGACAGGGTTCCATAATTCACCCCTCCACTTT	CASRMTGFHNSPLHF
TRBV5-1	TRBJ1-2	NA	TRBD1	TGCGCCAGCAGCTTGACAGGGGAGAACTATGGCTACACCTTC	CASSLTGENYGYTF
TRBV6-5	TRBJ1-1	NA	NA	TGTGCCAGCAGTCTGGTTAATTTGAACACTGAAGCTTTCTTT	CASSLVNLNTEAFF
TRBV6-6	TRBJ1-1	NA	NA	TGTGCCAGCAGCTTCCCCCAGGGACGAACTGAAGCTTTCTTT	CASSFPQGRTEAFF
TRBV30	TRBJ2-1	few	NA	TGTGCCTGGAGTGGGGAGACTAGGGGCTTCTTCAATGAGCAGTTCTTC	CAWSGETRGFFNEQFF
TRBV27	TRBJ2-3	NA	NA	TGTGCCAGCAGTCAACGCGGGTTTGGCAGCGCAGATACGCAGTATTTT	CASSQRGFGSADTQYF
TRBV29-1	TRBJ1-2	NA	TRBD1	TGCAGCGTGGGACAGCGCTTAAACTATGGCTACACCTTC	CSVGQRLNYGYTF
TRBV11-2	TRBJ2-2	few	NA	TGTGCCAGCAGCCCCCAGTTCGGGGAGCTGTTTTTT	CASSPQFGELFF
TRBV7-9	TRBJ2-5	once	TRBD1	TGTGCCAGCAGCTCACAGGGGCTAAGGGAGACCCAGTACTTC	CASSSQGLRETQYF
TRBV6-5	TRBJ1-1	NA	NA	TGTGCCAGCAGCGCCGTGGGGGCGGGAGGCACTGAAGCTTTCTTT	CASSAVGAGGTEAFF
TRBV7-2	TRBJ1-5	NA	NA	TGTGCCAGCAGCTTAGCAGGAGGTGATCAGCCCCAGCATTTT	CASSLAGGDQPQHF
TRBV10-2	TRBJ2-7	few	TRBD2	TGCGCCAGCACCCTGACTAGCGGGGGGACTTACGAGCAGTACTTC	CASTLTSGGTYEQYF
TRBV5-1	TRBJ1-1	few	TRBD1	TGCGCCAGCAGCTGGACAGGGGAGACTGAAGCTTTCTTT	CASSWTGETEAFF
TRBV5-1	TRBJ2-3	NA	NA	TGCGCCAGCAGAATTCAGGGGAGGGCAGATACGCAGTATTTT	CASRIQGRADTQYF
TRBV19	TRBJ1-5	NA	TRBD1	TGTGCCAGTAAATCCAGGGGGCGACGCAATCAGCCCCAGCATTTT	CASKSRGRRNQPQHF
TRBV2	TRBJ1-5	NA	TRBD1	TGTGCCAGCTCGGCACAGGGGGGTGGGAGCAATCAGCCCCAGCATTTT	CASSAQGGGSNQPQHF
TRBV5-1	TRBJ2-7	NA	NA	TGCGCCAGCAGCCGACCGTCCGGGGATCCCTACGAGCAGTACTTC	CASSRPSGDPYEQYF
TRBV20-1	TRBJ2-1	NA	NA	TGCAGTGGGGGGTACAACAATGAGCAGTTCTTC	CSGGYNNEQFF
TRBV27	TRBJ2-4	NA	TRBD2	TGTGCCAGCAGATCCCGACTAGCGGGACTAGCCAAAAACATTCAGTACTTC	CASRSRLAGLAKNIQYF
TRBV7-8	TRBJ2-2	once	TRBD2	TGTGCCAGCAACCTACGCCGGGGGGCGAACACCGGGGAGCTGTTTTTT	CASNLRRGANTGELFF
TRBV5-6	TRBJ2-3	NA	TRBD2	TGTGCCAGCAGCTGGACTAAGCGGGGGGGCCGAGATACGCAGTATTTT	CASSWTKRGGRDTQYF
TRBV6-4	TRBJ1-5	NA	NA	TGTGCCAGCAGTGACCCGAGCAGGGGCGAGAATCAGCCCCAGCATTTT	CASSDPSRGENQPQHF
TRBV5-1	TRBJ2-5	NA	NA	TGCGCCAGCAGCTTGGCGGGAGAAGGGGGCGCGAAGACCCAGTACTTC	CASSLAGEGGAKTQYF
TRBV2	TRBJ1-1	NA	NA	TGTGCCAGCACTCAAGCTCGGGGGAACACTGAAGCTTTCTTT	CASTQARGNTEAFF
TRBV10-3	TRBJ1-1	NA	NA	TGTGCCATCAGTGAGGGCGGGTTGAACACTGAAGCTTTCTTT	CAISEGGLNTEAFF
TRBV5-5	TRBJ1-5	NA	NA	TGTGCCAGCAGCTTGGATGGGGCAAATCAGCCCCAGCATTTT	CASSLDGANQPQHF
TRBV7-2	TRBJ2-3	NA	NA	TGTGCCAGCAGCTTAGCGCTAGGGGTTAGAACAGATACGCAGTATTTT	CASSLALGVRTDTQYF
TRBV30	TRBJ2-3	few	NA	TGTGCCTGGAGTACAAGCACAGATACGCAGTATTTT	CAWSTSTDTQYF
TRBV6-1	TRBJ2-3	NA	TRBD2	TGTGCCAGCAGTGATCTATACCGGGGGGGCACAGATACGCAGTATTTT	CASSDLYRGGTDTQYF
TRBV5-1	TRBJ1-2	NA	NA	TGCGCCAGCAGCTTGGAAAACTATGGCTACACCTTC	CASSLENYGYTF
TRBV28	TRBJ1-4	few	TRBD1	TGTGCCAGCAGTTTGACAGGGCTTGGCGGAAAACTGTTTTTT	CASSLTGLGGKLFF
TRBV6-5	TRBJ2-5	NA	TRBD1	TGTGCCAGCAGTCCTCAGGGGGCATGGGAGACCCAGTACTTC	CASSPQGAWETQYF
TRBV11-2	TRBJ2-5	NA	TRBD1	TGTGCCAGCAGCTTAGGCGGCAGGGGGCAAGAGACCCAGTACTTC	CASSLGGRGQETQYF
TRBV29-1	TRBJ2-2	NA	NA	TGCAGCGCCCAATGGGGGCGTATCGGGGAGCTGTTTTTT	CSAQWGRIGELFF
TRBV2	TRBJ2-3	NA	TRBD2	TGTGCCAGCAGTGGGGGACTACTTCGCACAGATACGCAGTATTTT	CASSGGLLRTDTQYF
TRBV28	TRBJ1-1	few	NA	TGTGCCAGCAGACCAGGGAGATCTGAAGCTTTCTTT	CASRPGRSEAFF
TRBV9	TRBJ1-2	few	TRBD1	TGTGCCAGCAGCGTGGGGGCAGGGGGTAGATATGGCTACACCTTC	CASSVGAGGRYGYTF